This T cell receptor (beta chain) originates from a study of T cell repertoires in aging, cancer and after chemotherapy (dated by TCRdb to between 2018 and 2020). Context from the whole study: The donors fell into six age groups ranging from 30 or younger to 70 or older, and each group had at least three individuals. In total, the full dataset held 10 million or so TCR reads. A cohort of roughly 220 cancer patients (94 with hematological and approximately 120 with solid cancers) was assembled, and 100 or so healthy donors were included as a reference group. Control TCR repertoires from healthy donors were recorded across several months to years, and re-sampling revealed clear clonal overlap. To look at immunoaging and at how T cells reconstitute after chemotherapy, the study profiled TCR beta repertoires in peripheral blood from both healthy donors and cancer patients.

Using a mixed TRB-A/B primer pool, multiplex touch-down PCR amplified rearranged TRB sequences covering the V, D and J segments. Two consecutive PCR reactions with Phusion HS II polymerase added Illumina adapters and sample indices to the amplicons. After gel purification with the NucleoSpin Gel and PCR Clean-up kit, the amplicons were checked using Qubit and an Agilent 2100 Bioanalyzer. Sequencing of libraries was carried out on an Illumina MiSeq in 600-cycle, single-indexed, paired-end runs. Turning to the authors' computational methods: MiXCR versions 2.12 and 3.0.5 were used to process the TRB sequences. A clone was defined as each unique CDR3 nucleotide sequence, and only productive sequences supported by at least two reads were kept. Shannon diversity, evenness, clonality (one minus evenness), and alpha-parameterized diversity profiles from alpha 0 to 5 were included as repertoire metrics. The IGoR algorithm was used to calculate generation probabilities for clones in the paired samples taken before and after chemotherapy. TCRdb took the public reads, trimmed them with fastp at Q25, ran MiXCR for clone calling and kept in-frame beta chains. Identical CDR3 proteins give one entry, which carries the most common genes and DNA. The V and J calls shown here were made by TCRdb, not taken from the authors' results. Present in this sample are 9,500 to 12,000 distinct CDR3 sequences, 38% of which were seen just once. The top ten hold 6.5% to 9% of the sample.

General study outcomes and caveats: In healthy donors, the drop in TCR diversity with age came mainly from a loss of richness, whereas in cancer patients a loss of evenness also played a part. It was noted by the authors that conclusions about immunological memory after chemotherapy cannot be drawn from the repertoire data. An increase in median generation probability over the chemotherapy interval was observed in both cancer cohorts, suggesting that the repertoire was reconstituted through rebound thymic output. Compared with age-matched healthy donors, untreated patients with either hematological or solid cancers had significantly lower TCR diversity in the blood along with higher clonality.

TCR beta rearrangements were amplified from genomic DNA extracted from peripheral blood rather than from sorted cells or RNA. Points on this clonotype: Which antigen it targets is not known. The input lacks base qualities; no much larger clone sits a single base away.

Per the germline V gene, MNHEY is the CDR1 and SVGAGI is the CDR2. There are 16 amino acids in the CDR3, from cysteine to phenylalanine inclusive. The kept DNA is CDR3 alone, 48 bases in frame from the first base. Trimming at the junction amounts to 5 bases on V and 2 bases on J, and the germline ends lie 17 bases apart. Sequenced sample: blood. The receptor's source is a human donor in good health. The chain couples TRBV6-5 to TRBJ2-3, with a weak D call of TRBD2 (6 bases match). The CDR3 protein sequence reads: CASSGLAGRATDTQYF. The DNA reads TGTGCCAGCAGTGGCCTTGCGGGGCGAGCCACAGATACGCAGTATTTT.